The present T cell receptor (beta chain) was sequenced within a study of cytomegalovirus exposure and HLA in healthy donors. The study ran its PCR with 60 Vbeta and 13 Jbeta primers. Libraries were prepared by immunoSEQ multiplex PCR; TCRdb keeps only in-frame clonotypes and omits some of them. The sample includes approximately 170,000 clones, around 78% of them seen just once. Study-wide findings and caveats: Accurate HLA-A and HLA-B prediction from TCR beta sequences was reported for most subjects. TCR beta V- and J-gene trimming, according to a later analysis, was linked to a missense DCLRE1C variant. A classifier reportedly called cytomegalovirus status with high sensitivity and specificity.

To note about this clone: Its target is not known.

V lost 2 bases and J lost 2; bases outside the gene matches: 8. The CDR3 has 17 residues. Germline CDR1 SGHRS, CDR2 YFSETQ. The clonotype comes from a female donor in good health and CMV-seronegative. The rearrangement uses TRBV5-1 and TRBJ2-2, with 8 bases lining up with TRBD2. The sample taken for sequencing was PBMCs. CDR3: CASSFTGGEINTGELFF. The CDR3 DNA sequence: TGCGCCAGCAGCTTCACCGGGGGGGAGATTAACACCGGGGAGCTGTTTTTT.